These 32 T cell receptor beta chains were all obtained from the same sample, sequenced in a study of monozygotic twins with inflammatory bowel disease. After re-calling the 5' RACE reads, TCRdb lists one entry per CDR3 protein, DNA absent. This sample's table reports 300,000 to 350,000 distinct CDR3 sequences. The sequenced sample consisted of blood. The receptor source for this set is a human donor with ulcerative colitis or Crohn's disease, or a healthy co-twin of an affected twin (not recorded which).

V usage is TRBV11-2 and J usage is TRBJ2-5; the TRBD1 assignment by TCRdb is unverifiable without DNA. The CDR3 contains 15 residues. Germline V lookup: CDR1 SGHAT, CDR2 FQNNGV. The CDR3 loop reads CASSSQGAFGETQYF.

The chain joins TRBV2 to TRBJ2-7; the TCRdb call, TRBD1, lacks DNA for checking. CDR1 is SNHLY, CDR2 FYNNEI, per germline. The CDR3 sequence is 15 residues long. CDR3 protein: CASSDQGQGFNEQYF.

The rearrangement links TRBV27 to TRBJ1-5; the TCRdb D gene call, TRBD1, has no DNA to confirm it. This CDR3 has 13 amino acids. Per germline, CDR1 MNHEY and CDR2 SMNVEV (reference sequence). CDR3 region: CARENRGDQPQHF.

V is TRBV5-1 and J is TRBJ1-2; TCRdb's D gene call, TRBD1, goes unchecked for lack of DNA. The CDR3 extends over 15 amino acids. In germline, CDR1 is SGHRS, CDR2 YFSETQ. CDR3 loop: CASSLVAGESYGYTF.

The chain couples TRBV5-6 to TRBJ2-7; TCRdb returns TRBD2, unconfirmable since there is no DNA. CDR3 length: 14 residues. Germline V gives CDR1 SGHDT, CDR2 YYEEEE. This chain's CDR3 is CASTPPEGSYEQYF.

The gene calls are TRBV10-3 and TRBJ2-7; with no DNA, the TCRdb D assignment of TRBD1 cannot be verified. This CDR3 spans 14 amino acids. Germline-derived CDR1 and CDR2 are ENHRY and SYGVKD. CDR3 in amino acids: CAISGQGAAYEQYF.

The chain carries TRBV5-6 and TRBJ2-7; TCRdb's D call, TRBD1, is unchecked because there is no DNA. The V gene's germline CDR1 is SGHDT and CDR2 YYEEEE. This CDR3 has 13 residues. CDR3 residues: CASNRGTDYEQYF.

V usage is TRBV7-6 and J usage is TRBJ2-3; as DNA is missing, the TRBD1 call by TCRdb cannot be tested. Germline lookup yields CDR1 SGHVS and CDR2 FNYEAQ. The CDR3 is 15 amino acids. CDR3 region: CASSSETGRTDTQYF.

This chain joins TRBV12-3 or TRBV12-4 and TRBJ2-1; TCRdb selects TRBD2, and the lack of DNA leaves this call unchecked. The CDR3 is made up of 18 amino acids. CDR3 loop: CASSLSPGLAGLYNEQFF.

V usage is TRBV20-1 and J usage is TRBJ2-7. This CDR3 contains 15 residues. Germline-derived CDR1 and CDR2 are DFQATT and SNEGSKA (reference sequence). Here the CDR3 reads CSARLATLSTYEQYF.

The chain couples TRBV12-3 or TRBV12-4 to TRBJ2-5; the TCRdb call, TRBD1, lacks DNA for checking. This CDR3 contains 14 residues. CDR3 sequence: CASSFSRGQETQYF.

This chain links TRBV15 with TRBJ2-3; the TCRdb call, TRBD2, lacks DNA for checking. The CDR3 totals 17 residues. Germline V gene sequence: CDR1 LNHNV, CDR2 YYDKDF (reference sequence). Here the CDR3 reads CATSSPGLAGSTDTQYF.

V gene TRBV5-4 combines with J gene TRBJ1-6. Germline V gives CDR1 SGHNT, CDR2 YYREEE (reference sequence). CDR3 length: 14 residues. CDR3 sequence reads: CASSIDSGNSPLHF. The full variable domain, with the rest looked up from reference TRBV5-4 and TRBJ1-6, is ETGVTQSPTHLIKTRGQQVTLRCSSQSGHNTVSWYQQALGQGPQFIFQYYREEENGRGNFPPRFSGLQFPNYSSELNVNALELDDSALYLCASSIDSGNSPLHFGNGTRLTVT.

V is TRBV7-6 and J is TRBJ2-2. The V gene's germline CDR1 is SGHVS and CDR2 FNYEAQ. The CDR3 runs 13 residues. The CDR3 loop is CASSRSYTGELFF. The full variable domain, in which reference TRBV7-6 and TRBJ2-2 provide the parts outside the CDR3, is GAGVSQSPRYKVTKRGQDVALRCDPISGHVSLYWYRQALGQGPEFLTYFNYEAQQDKSGLPNDRFSAERPEGSISTLTIQRTEQRDSAMYRCASSRSYTGELFFGEGSRLTVL.

This chain connects TRBV7-9 to TRBJ2-2. The germline CDR1 and CDR2 sequences are SEHNR and FQNEAQ (reference sequence). The CDR3 is 14 amino acids. CDR3 loop: CASSSWTNTGELFF.

The chain uses TRBV7-6 and TRBJ2-2; there is no DNA to check the TCRdb D call of TRBD2. This CDR3 has 18 residues. CDR1 is SGHVS and CDR2 is FNYEAQ in the germline V gene. The CDR3 sequence: CASSSYRTSGRYTGELFF.

The CDR3 reads CSASPTGIGGQYF. The J gene is TRBJ2-7, the V gene TRBV20-1; checking the TCRdb D call of TRBD1 is not possible without DNA. The CDR3 sequence is 13 residues long. CDR1 DFQATT and CDR2 SNEGSKA come from the germline V gene (reference sequence).

J is TRBJ2-3 and V is TRBV20-1. Germline assignment: CDR1 DFQATT and CDR2 SNEGSKA (reference sequence). The CDR3 spans 14 residues. The CDR3 spells CMQRALGSTDTQYF.

The CDR3 sequence: CASSLVGQGAEAFF. The V gene is TRBV11-2, the J gene TRBJ1-1; TCRdb picks TRBD1, but there is no DNA to check that call. The CDR3 is 14 amino acids. CDR1 SGHAT and CDR2 FQNNGV come from the germline V gene.

The J gene is TRBJ2-7, the V gene TRBV20-1. Germline CDR1 reads DFQATT; CDR2 reads SNEGSKA (reference sequence). The CDR3 spans 12 residues. The CDR3 reads CSARASVYEQYF.

This chain joins TRBV2 and TRBJ2-1; TCRdb indicates TRBD2, and absent DNA this call remains unverified. Germline V gives CDR1 SNHLY, CDR2 FYNNEI. The CDR3 covers 14 residues. This chain's CDR3 is CASSTSGRYNEQFF.

The rearrangement joins TRBV20-1 to TRBJ1-5; TCRdb calls TRBD1, which cannot be checked without DNA. CDR3 length: 13 amino acids. Looked up from germline, CDR1 is DFQATT and CDR2 is SNEGSKA (reference sequence). CDR3 amino acids: CSARDVGRQPQHF.

The chain is built from TRBV7-8 and TRBJ1-1; TCRdb's assignment of TRBD1 cannot be checked, as there is no DNA. Germline V gene lookup returns CDR1 SGHVS and CDR2 FQNEAQ. The CDR3 runs to 15 residues. CDR3 region: CASSLNGRGNTEAFF.

This rearrangement joins TRBV5-1 to TRBJ2-5; the D call of TRBD1 rests on TCRdb alone, since no DNA is present to check it. The germline CDR1 and CDR2 sequences are SGHRS and YFSETQ. CDR3 size: 19 residues. CDR3 sequence: CASSPQGVLDRGRGETQYF.

This chain connects TRBV12-3 or TRBV12-4 to TRBJ1-5; TCRdb's D call of TRBD1 is untestable without DNA. The CDR3 extends over 13 amino acids. Here the CDR3 reads CASRVGDGQPQHF.

This chain uses TRBV4-1 with TRBJ1-1; TCRdb's D gene call, TRBD1, goes unchecked for lack of DNA. This CDR3 is built from 16 residues. Germline CDR1 is MGHRA and CDR2 is YSYEKL. CDR3 amino acids: CASSPDSGRMNTEAFF.

The rearrangement links TRBV12-3 or TRBV12-4 to TRBJ1-6. The CDR3 extends over 13 amino acids. Here the CDR3 reads CATRPFSNSPLHF.

The J gene is TRBJ2-1, the V gene TRBV7-9; TCRdb proposes TRBD2, but this gene call is untestable without DNA. There are 15 residues in the CDR3. In germline, CDR1 is SEHNR, CDR2 FQNEAQ (reference sequence). The CDR3 reads CASSSRTLSYNEQFF.

V usage is TRBV18 and J usage is TRBJ1-1. The CDR3 totals 15 residues. CDR1 and CDR2 from the germline V gene are KGHSH and LQKENI. CDR3 loop: CASSPPGHTNTEAFF.

This chain connects TRBV20-1 to TRBJ2-4. This CDR3 region has 13 residues. Germline assignment: CDR1 DFQATT and CDR2 SNEGSKA (reference sequence). This chain's CDR3 is CSASVLAKNIQYF.

This chain joins TRBV20-1 and TRBJ1-6. CDR3 length: 17 amino acids. CDR1 and CDR2 (germline): DFQATT, SNEGSKA (reference sequence). The CDR3 sequence is CSAREGSGPSLGSPLHF.

The chain recombines TRBV20-1 with TRBJ2-1; TCRdb's D call of TRBD1 is untestable without DNA. Germline V gene lookup returns CDR1 DFQATT and CDR2 SNEGSKA (reference sequence). This CDR3 is built from 12 residues. The CDR3 reads CSARGGRVEQFF.